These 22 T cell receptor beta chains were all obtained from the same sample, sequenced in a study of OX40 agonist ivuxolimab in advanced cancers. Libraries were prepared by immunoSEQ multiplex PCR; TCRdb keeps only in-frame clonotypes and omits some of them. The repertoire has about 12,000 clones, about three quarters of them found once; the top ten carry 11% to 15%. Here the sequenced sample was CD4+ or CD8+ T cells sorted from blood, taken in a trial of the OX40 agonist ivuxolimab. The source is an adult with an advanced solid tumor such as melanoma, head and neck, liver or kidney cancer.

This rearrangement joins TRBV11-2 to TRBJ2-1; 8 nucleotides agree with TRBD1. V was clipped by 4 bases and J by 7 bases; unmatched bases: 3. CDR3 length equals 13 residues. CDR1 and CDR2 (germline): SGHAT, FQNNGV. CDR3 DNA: TGTGCCAGCAGCTCGACAGGGGCAAATGAGCAGTTCTTC. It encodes CASSSTGANEQFF.

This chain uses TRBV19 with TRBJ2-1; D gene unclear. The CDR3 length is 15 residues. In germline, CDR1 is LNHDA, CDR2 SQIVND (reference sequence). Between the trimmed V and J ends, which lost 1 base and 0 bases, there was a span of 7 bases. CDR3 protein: CASSIGYGSYNEQFF. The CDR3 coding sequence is TGTGCCAGTAGTATAGGGTACGGCTCCTACAATGAGCAGTTCTTC.

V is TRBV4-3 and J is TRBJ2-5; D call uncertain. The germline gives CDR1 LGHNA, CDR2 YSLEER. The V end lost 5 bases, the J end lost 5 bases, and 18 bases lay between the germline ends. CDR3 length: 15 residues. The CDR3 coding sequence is TGCGCCAGCAGCTCCAGGACGACGACTGGGGAGACCCAGTACTTC. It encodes CASSSRTTTGETQYF.

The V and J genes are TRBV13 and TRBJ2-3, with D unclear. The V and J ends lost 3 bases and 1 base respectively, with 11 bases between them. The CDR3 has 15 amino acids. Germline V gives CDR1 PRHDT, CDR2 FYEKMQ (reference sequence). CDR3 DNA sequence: TGTGCCAGCAGCTTCGACGGCGGAGGCACAGATACGCAGTATTTT. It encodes CASSFDGGGTDTQYF.

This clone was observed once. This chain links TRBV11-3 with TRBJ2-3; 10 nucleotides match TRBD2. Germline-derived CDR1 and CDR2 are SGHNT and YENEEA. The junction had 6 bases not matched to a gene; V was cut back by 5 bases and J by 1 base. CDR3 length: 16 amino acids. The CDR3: CASSPAGGAGTDTQYF. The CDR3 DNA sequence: TGTGCCAGCAGCCCAGCGGGGGGGGCAGGCACAGATACGCAGTATTTT.

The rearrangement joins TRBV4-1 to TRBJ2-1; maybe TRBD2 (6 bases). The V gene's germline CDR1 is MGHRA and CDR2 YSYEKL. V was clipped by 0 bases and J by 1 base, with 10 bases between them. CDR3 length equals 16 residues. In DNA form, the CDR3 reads TGCGCCAGCAGCCAAGATCGGAGGGAGTCCTACAATGAGCAGTTCTTC. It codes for CASSQDRRESYNEQFF.

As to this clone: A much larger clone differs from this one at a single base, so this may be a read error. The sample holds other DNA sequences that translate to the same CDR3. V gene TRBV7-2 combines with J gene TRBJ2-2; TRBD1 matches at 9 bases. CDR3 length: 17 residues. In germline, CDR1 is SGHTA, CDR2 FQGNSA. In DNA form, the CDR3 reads TGTGCCAGCAGCCCTACGATGGGGACAGGGAACACCGGGGAACTGTTTTTT. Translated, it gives CASSPTMGTGNTGELFF.

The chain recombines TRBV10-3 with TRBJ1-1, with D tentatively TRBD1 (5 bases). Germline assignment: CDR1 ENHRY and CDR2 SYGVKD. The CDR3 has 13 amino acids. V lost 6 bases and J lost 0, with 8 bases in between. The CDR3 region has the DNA TGTGCCATCAGGGGGGACCTGAACACTGAAGCTTTCTTT. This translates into CAIRGDLNTEAFF.

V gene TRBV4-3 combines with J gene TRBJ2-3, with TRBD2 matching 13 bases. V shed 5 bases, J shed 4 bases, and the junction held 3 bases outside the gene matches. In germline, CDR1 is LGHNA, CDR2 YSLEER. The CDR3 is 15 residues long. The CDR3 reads CASSEGLAGSDTQYF. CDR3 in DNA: TGCGCCAGCAGCGAGGGACTAGCGGGATCAGATACGCAGTATTTT.

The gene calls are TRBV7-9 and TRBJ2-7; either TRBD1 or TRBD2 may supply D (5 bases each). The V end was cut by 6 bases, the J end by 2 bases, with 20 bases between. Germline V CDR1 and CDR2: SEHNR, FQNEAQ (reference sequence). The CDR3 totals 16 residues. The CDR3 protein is CASSTYGNSGPYEQYF. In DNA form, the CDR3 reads TGTGCCAGCAGTACTTACGGGAACTCAGGGCCCTACGAGCAGTACTTC.

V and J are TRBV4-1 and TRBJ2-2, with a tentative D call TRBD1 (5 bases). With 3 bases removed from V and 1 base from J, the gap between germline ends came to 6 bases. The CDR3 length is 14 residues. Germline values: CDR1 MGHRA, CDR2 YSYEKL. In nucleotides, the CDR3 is TGCGCCAGCAGCCAGACAGAGAACACCGGGGAGCTGTTTTTT. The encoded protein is CASSQTENTGELFF.

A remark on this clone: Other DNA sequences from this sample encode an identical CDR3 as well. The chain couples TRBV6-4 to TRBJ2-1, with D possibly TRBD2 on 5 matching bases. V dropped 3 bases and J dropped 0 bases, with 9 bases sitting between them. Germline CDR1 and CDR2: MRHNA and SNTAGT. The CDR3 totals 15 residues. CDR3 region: CASSERAASYNEQFF. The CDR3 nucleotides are TGTGCCAGCAGTGAGCGGGCAGCCTCCTACAATGAGCAGTTCTTC.

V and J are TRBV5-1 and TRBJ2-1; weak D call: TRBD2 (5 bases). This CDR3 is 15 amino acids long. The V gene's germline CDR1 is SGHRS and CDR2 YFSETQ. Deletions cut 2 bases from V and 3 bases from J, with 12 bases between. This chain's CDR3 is CASSFPGEYYNEQFF. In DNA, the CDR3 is TGCGCCAGCAGCTTTCCCGGGGAGTACTACAATGAGCAGTTCTTC.

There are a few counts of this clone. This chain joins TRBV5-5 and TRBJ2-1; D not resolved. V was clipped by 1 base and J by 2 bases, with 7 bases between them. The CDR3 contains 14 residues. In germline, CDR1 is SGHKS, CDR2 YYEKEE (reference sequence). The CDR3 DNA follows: TGTGCCAGCAGCTTGTGGAGTACCTACAATGAGCAGTTCTTC. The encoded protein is CASSLWSTYNEQFF. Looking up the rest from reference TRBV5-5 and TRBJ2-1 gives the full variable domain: DAGVTQSPTHLIKTRGQQVTLRCSPISGHKSVSWYQQVLGQGPQFIFQYYEKEERGRGNFPDRFSARQFPNYSSELNVNALLLGDSALYLCASSLWSTYNEQFFGPGTRLTVL.

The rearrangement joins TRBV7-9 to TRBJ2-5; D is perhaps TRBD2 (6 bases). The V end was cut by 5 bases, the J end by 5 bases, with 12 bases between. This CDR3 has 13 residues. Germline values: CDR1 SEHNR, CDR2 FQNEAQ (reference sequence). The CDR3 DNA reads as TGTGCCAGCAGCCCTAGCGAGACGGAGACCCAGTACTTC. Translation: CASSPSETETQYF.

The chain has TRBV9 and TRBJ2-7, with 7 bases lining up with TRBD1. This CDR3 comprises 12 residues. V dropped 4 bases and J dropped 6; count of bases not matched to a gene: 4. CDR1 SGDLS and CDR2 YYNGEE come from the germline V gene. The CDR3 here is CASSRQGGEQYF. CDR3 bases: TGTGCCAGCAGCAGACAGGGCGGCGAGCAGTACTTC. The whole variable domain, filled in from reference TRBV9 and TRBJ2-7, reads DSGVTQTPKHLITATGQRVTLRCSPRSGDLSVYWYQQSLDQGLQFLIQYYNGEERAKGNILERFSAQQFPDLHSELNLSSLELGDSALYFCASSRQGGEQYFGPGTRLTVT.

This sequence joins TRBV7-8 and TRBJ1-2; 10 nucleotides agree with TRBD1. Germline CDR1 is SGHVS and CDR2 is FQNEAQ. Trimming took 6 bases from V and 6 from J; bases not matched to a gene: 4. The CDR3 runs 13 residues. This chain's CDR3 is CASRGTGANGYTF. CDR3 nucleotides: TGTGCCAGCAGGGGGACAGGGGCCAATGGCTACACCTTC.

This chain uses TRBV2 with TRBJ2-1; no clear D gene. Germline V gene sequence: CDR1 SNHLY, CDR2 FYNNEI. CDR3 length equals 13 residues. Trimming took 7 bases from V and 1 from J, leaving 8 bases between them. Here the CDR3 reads CASMLTSYNEQFF. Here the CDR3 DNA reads TGTGCCAGCATGCTAACTTCCTACAATGAGCAGTTCTTC.

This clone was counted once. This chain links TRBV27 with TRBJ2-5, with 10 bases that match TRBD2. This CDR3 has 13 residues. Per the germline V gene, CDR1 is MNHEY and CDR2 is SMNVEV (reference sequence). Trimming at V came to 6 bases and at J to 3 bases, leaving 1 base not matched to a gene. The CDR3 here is CASSGLAEETQYF. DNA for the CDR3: TGTGCCAGCAGCGGACTAGCGGAAGAGACCCAGTACTTC.

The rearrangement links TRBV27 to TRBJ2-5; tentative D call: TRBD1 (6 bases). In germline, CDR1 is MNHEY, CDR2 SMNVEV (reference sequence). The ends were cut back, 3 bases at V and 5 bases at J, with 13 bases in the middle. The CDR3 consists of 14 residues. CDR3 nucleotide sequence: TGTGCCAGCAGTTTGGGGACATTGGGGGAGACCCAGTACTTC. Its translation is CASSLGTLGETQYF.

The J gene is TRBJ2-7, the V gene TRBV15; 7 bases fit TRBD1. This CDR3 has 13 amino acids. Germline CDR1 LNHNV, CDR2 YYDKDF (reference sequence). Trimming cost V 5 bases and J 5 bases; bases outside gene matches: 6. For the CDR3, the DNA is TGTGCCACCAGCTTTGACAGGGCCGACGAGCAGTACTTC. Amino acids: CATSFDRADEQYF.

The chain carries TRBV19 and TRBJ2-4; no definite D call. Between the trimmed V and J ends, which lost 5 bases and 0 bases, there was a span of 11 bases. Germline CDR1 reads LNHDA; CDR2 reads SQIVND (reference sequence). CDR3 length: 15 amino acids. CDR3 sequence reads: CASSPSLLAKNIQYF. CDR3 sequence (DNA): TGTGCCAGTAGTCCCAGCCTACTAGCCAAAAACATTCAGTACTTC. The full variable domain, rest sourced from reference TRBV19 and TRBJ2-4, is DGGITQSPKYLFRKEGQNVTLSCEQNLNHDAMYWYRQDPGQGLRLIYYSQIVNDFQKGDIAEGYSVSREKKESFPLTVTSAQKNPTAFYLCASSPSLLAKNIQYFGAGTRLSVL.